This T cell receptor beta chain was captured in a study of cytomegalovirus exposure and HLA in healthy donors. PCR amplification relied on 60 Vbeta primers (plus 13 Jbeta primers). Profiling relied on immunoSEQ multiplex PCR, and the TCRdb table lists in-frame clones only, not all of them. The sample contains over 85,000 clones, about four fifths of which appear only once. The V gene end was trimmed by 2 bases and the J gene end by 6 bases; junction bases not matched to a gene: 11. From germline, CDR1 is ENHRY and CDR2 SYGVKD. CDR3 length: 17 residues. Regarding this clone: Antigen specificity is unknown.

Whole-study findings and limits: Immune exposure was documented only through CMV serostatus. Later genetic work tied a missense DCLRE1C variant to beta-chain V and J trimming. Later analysis found that TCR beta chains associated with HLA were more clonally expanded than other, equally common chains. Per published accounts, TCR beta sequences correctly predicted the HLA-A and HLA-B alleles of most subjects.

Sequencing used PBMCs. This chain connects TRBV10-3 to TRBJ1-5; 9 nucleotides line up with TRBD1. The TCR sequence derives from a man aged 40-49 years in good health and CMV-seropositive. The CDR3 region has the DNA TGTGCCATCAGTGAGCTTAATACAGGGGGCGCGAGTCAGCCCCAGCATTTT. This codes for CAISELNTGGASQPQHF.